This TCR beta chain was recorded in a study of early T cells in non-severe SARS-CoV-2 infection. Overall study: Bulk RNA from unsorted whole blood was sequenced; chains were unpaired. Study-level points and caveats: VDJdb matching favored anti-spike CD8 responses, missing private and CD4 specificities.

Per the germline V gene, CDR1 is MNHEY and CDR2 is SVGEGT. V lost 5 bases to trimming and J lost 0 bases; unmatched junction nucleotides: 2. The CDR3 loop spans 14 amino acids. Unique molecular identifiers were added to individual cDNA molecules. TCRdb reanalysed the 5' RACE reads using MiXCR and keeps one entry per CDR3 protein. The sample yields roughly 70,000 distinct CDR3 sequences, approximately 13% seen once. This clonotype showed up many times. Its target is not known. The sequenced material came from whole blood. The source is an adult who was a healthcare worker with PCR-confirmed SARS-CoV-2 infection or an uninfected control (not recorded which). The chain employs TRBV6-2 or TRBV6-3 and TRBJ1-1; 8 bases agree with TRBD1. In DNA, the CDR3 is TGTGCCAGCAGTCGGACAGGGCTGAACACTGAAGCTTTCTTT. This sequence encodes CASSRTGLNTEAFF.